Described below is a single TCR beta chain sequence and its context. This CDR3 is built from 16 residues. Trimming pared 6 bases from V and 6 bases from J, leaving 21 bases between. The germline gives CDR1 WSHSY, CDR2 SAAADI. TCRdb's table, derived via immunoSEQ multiplex PCR, lists solely in-frame clones and lacks some. The sample yields around 70,000 clones, around 85% seen once. At baseline, cycle 4 day 1, and cycle 7 day 1, blood was sampled. The sample is drawn from a study of OX40 agonist ivuxolimab in advanced cancers. Study as a whole: Prior checkpoint blockade (anti-PD-1, anti-PD-L1 or anti-CTLA-4) was permitted; around 39% had it.

The TCR comes from an adult with an advanced solid tumor such as melanoma, head and neck, liver or kidney cancer. This rearrangement joins TRBV10-2 to TRBJ2-1, with D perhaps matching TRBD1 (6 bases). Material: CD4+ or CD8+ T cells sorted from blood, obtained in a trial of the OX40 agonist ivuxolimab. CDR3 nucleotides: TGCGCCAGCAGCCCCGGGCGCCTTTGGGGGCTCAATGAGCAGTTCTTC. Translating gives CASSPGRLWGLNEQFF.